The entry below gives a single TCR beta chain sequence along with its context. This clone was detected only once. Its antigen remains undetermined. Base qualities are missing; no much larger clone stands one base away. Taken from the germline V gene, the CDR1 and CDR2 loops are LGHNA and YNFKEQ. Measured from the cysteine to the phenylalanine, the CDR3 is 16 residues long. Only the CDR3 DNA is retained, 48 bases long and in frame from the first base. From V the trimming removes 6 bases and from J it removes 0 bases, while the gene matches leave 7 bases of the junction unaccounted for. TCRbeta CDR3 regions were amplified from genomic DNA by means of the immunoSEQ Assay, a bias-controlled multiplex PCR. The published analysis was carried out like this. Within the assay, amplification of reference gene primers was used to estimate how many nucleated cells each sample contained. To quantify the absolute abundance of each unique TCRbeta CDR3 rearrangement, sequence reads were collapsed and filtered. For each sample, productive Simpson clonality was calculated as the square root of Simpson's diversity index across productive rearrangements. TCRdb's version of the immuneACCESS table is confined to in-frame rearrangements and falls short of the full clone set. An unresolved V gene accounts for under half of the shortfall where checked; the remainder is of unknown origin. V and J calls and clone size come straight from that table; D and trimming were deduced from the DNA. This sample is represented by roughly 24,000 clones; about 89% of them were singletons. Roughly 29% of the sample is held by the ten biggest clonotypes.

This sample was included in a study of blood T cell repertoires in COVID-19 (dated by TCRdb to the early 2020s). Background on the whole study: Samples covering the acute and convalescent phases of COVID-19 were provided by collaborators in the United States, Italy and Spain. The repertoires were released in a freely available public database intended as a resource for research on the immune response to SARS-CoV-2. Samples were obtained from the ongoing ImmuneRACE study (first 160 participants) and from over 1,000 subjects provided by 6 global collaborators. The material from the prospective study consisted of cDNA or gDNA derived from T cells, B-cell-depleted T cells, or PBMCs. Subjects who had been exposed to COVID-19, were actively infected with it, or had recovered from it provided the deeply sampled blood TCRbeta repertoires that made up the dataset. A de-identified subject ID, COVID-19 status, age in years and sex were almost always included in the sample metadata. Where available, HLA class I and class II types were taken from metadata supplied by the sample provider and were not determined by assay-based typing. Summary of the overall study and its limitations: The amount of clinical and demographic metadata varied by source and participant and was provided uncurated.

One collaborating source in Seattle enrolled patients during active infection and followed them longitudinally through the course of disease. Each collaborating institution followed its own protocols to collect whole blood in K2EDTA tubes. For TCRbeta analysis, collaborator samples were shipped as frozen whole blood, as isolated PBMCs, or as DNA extracted from either sample type. The receptor was derived from a man between 65 and 85 years old with COVID-19, enrolled during active disease. Sequences were obtained from peripheral blood. The chain uses TRBV4-2 and TRBJ2-1; TRBD2 lines up with 8 middle nucleotides. CDR3 loop: CASSPLAESSYNEQFF. The sequence in DNA is TGTGCCAGCAGTCCACTAGCGGAAAGCTCCTACAATGAGCAGTTCTTC.